These 17 T cell receptor beta chains share one sample of origin, sequenced in a study of CXCR3-negative and CXCR3-positive naive CD8 T cells. The authors prepared UMI-labeled TRB cDNA libraries by 5' RACE. TCRdb reprocessed the 5' RACE reads and keeps a single row for each CDR3 protein, giving no DNA. The ten top clones account for 20% to 30%, within a sample of over 55,000 distinct CDR3 sequences. What was sequenced was memory CD8+ T cells from blood. Receptor source: a human donor in good health. Some clones in this sample may be carry-over from other donors' samples.

This chain links TRBV7-9 with TRBJ2-1; TCRdb names TRBD2, which stays unverified in the absence of DNA. The CDR3 consists of 14 residues. The V gene's germline CDR1 is SEHNR and CDR2 FQNEAQ (reference sequence). The CDR3: CASSPDIGGPEQFF. The entire variable domain, with the rest obtained from reference TRBV7-9 and TRBJ2-1, is as follows: DTGVSQNPRHKITKRGQNVTFRCDPISEHNRLYWYRQTLGQGPEFLTYFQNEAQLEKSRLLSDRFSAERPKGSFSTLEIQRTEQGDSAMYLCASSPDIGGPEQFFGPGTRLTVL.

This chain connects TRBV15 to TRBJ1-2. Germline V gene lookup returns CDR1 LNHNV and CDR2 YYDKDF (reference sequence). The length of the CDR3 is 14 residues. The CDR3 reads CATSSEPGRYGYTF.

The V gene is TRBV18, the J gene TRBJ1-1. The germline gives CDR1 KGHSH, CDR2 LQKENI. There are 13 residues in the CDR3. The CDR3 spells CASSPPGNTEAFF.

V gene TRBV2 combines with J gene TRBJ1-2; the D call of TRBD1 rests on TCRdb alone, since no DNA is present to check it. The CDR3 consists of 13 residues. CDR1 and CDR2 (germline): SNHLY, FYNNEI. CDR3 sequence reads: CASSASGAYGYTF.

V is TRBV6-5 and J is TRBJ1-1; TCRdb gives TRBD1 as the D gene, but with no DNA this cannot be confirmed. CDR1 and CDR2 (germline): MNHEY, SVGAGI. The CDR3 runs to 17 residues. This CDR3 reads CASSYSTRGIMNTEAFF.

This chain joins TRBV21-1 and TRBJ1-1. TRBV21-1 is an annotated pseudogene. The length of the CDR3 is 16 residues. The CDR3 sequence is CASSTTDNHESTEAFF.

The J gene is TRBJ1-2, the V gene TRBV29-1; TCRdb's assignment of TRBD1 cannot be checked, as there is no DNA. This CDR3 is 12 amino acids long. Germline CDR1 SQVTM, CDR2 ANQGSEA. CDR3 protein: CSVVRGGDGYTF.

V is TRBV29-1 and J is TRBJ2-7; absent DNA, TCRdb's TRBD2 call cannot be checked. This CDR3 comprises 12 residues. CDR1 is SQVTM and CDR2 is ANQGSEA in the germline V gene. The CDR3: CSVRQGTGEQYF.

This chain uses TRBV5-1 with TRBJ2-1; TCRdb selects TRBD2, and the lack of DNA leaves this call unchecked. This CDR3 comprises 15 residues. Germline V gene lookup returns CDR1 SGHRS and CDR2 YFSETQ. CDR3 region: CASSFEGGTYNEQFF.

The chain is built from TRBV19 and TRBJ1-1; TCRdb's D call of TRBD1 is untestable without DNA. The germline V gene encodes CDR1 LNHDA and CDR2 SQIVND (reference sequence). The CDR3 length is 14 residues. CDR3 protein: CASKDRGDNTEAFF. The variable domain in full, with the rest retrieved from reference TRBV19 and TRBJ1-1, is DGGITQSPKYLFRKEGQNVTLSCEQNLNHDAMYWYRQDPGQGLRLIYYSQIVNDFQKGDIAEGYSVSREKKESFPLTVTSAQKNPTAFYLCASKDRGDNTEAFFGQGTRLTVV.

The V call is TRBV6-2 or TRBV6-3, the J call TRBJ2-1; TCRdb lists TRBD2, though no DNA is available to test this call. This CDR3 is 15 amino acids long. Germline V gene lookup returns CDR1 MNHEY and CDR2 SVGEGT. CDR3 loop: CASSYLAGGQNEQFF.

According to its frequency, this clonotype is medium-sized. V and J are TRBV12-3 or TRBV12-4 and TRBJ2-7. CDR3 length: 12 amino acids. The CDR3 region is CASSPRPYEQYF.

The V gene is TRBV20-1, the J gene TRBJ1-2; TCRdb outputs TRBD1, but without DNA this stays unchecked. CDR1 DFQATT and CDR2 SNEGSKA come from the germline V gene (reference sequence). The length of the CDR3 is 12 residues. This CDR3 reads CSVGQPDYGYTF.

The rearrangement links TRBV7-9 to TRBJ2-7; TCRdb's D call, TRBD2, is unchecked because there is no DNA. The CDR3 contains 12 residues. The V gene's germline CDR1 is SEHNR and CDR2 FQNEAQ (reference sequence). The CDR3 loop is CASSLAGHEQYF.

V usage is TRBV4-2 and J usage is TRBJ1-6; TCRdb reports TRBD1, a call that lacks DNA to check it against. The CDR3 sequence is 15 residues long. The germline V gene has CDR1 LGHNA and CDR2 YNFKEQ. This CDR3 is CASSPGQGAHSPLHF.

V is TRBV20-1 and J is TRBJ2-1; the D gene TCRdb calls, TRBD2, cannot be checked with no DNA. Per the germline V gene, CDR1 is DFQATT and CDR2 is SNEGSKA (reference sequence). This CDR3 comprises 15 residues. CDR3 in amino acids: CSALAGGPSYNEQFF.

The chain has TRBV30 and TRBJ1-1; TCRdb gives TRBD1 as the D gene, but with no DNA this cannot be confirmed. CDR3 size: 14 residues. Germline V gene data show CDR1 as GTSNPN and CDR2 as SVGIG (reference sequence). The CDR3 protein is CAWDPTGTWTEAFF. Full variable domain (rest looked up from reference TRBV30 and TRBJ1-1): SQTIHQWPATLVQPVGSPLSLECTVEGTSNPNLYWYRQAAGRGLQLLFYSVGIGQISSEVPQNLSASRPQDRQFILSSKKLLLSDSGFYLCAWDPTGTWTEAFFGQGTRLTVV.